The entry that follows covers one T cell receptor beta chain sequence. Its cognate antigen has yet to be identified. There are no base qualities to consult, and no much larger clone falls within one base. This sample's time point label indicates: baseline before oral tofacitinib. Lesional scalp punch biopsies and peripheral blood were collected from alopecia areata patients. PBMCs were isolated by density centrifugation and stained for CD3, CD4 and CD8, and CD4+ and CD8+ T cells were sorted on a FACSAria. The library relied on the immunoSEQ multiplex PCR assay. To provide template for TCR sequencing, every sample had RNA extracted and reverse transcribed into cDNA. SuperScript III was used to make first-strand cDNA, primed with a 2:1 mix of oligo-dT and random hexamers. Amplification bias was assessed with a synthetic immune receptor repertoire, and residual bias was removed computationally. The original pipeline was this. Raw reads were preprocessed to remove errors, and CDR3 was defined by IMGT conventions from the conserved cysteine to phenylalanine. Clonality was computed by normalizing Shannon entropy by log2 of the number of productive unique TCRs and subtracting the result from 1. Whether scalp clones were CD4 or CD8 was inferred by matching scalp TCRbeta sequences against CD4 and CD8 repertoires sorted from blood. TCRdb stores this immuneACCESS table with in-frame sequences only. Part of the clones is absent; in the studies checked, under half of the shortfall reflects unresolved V genes, and no reason is known for the rest. V, J and clone size reflect that table, while D and trimming were determined from the DNA. The sample includes approximately 59,000 clones, with roughly half observed a single time. The ten largest clones add up to approximately 17% of the sample.

This sample was taken from a study of CD8+ T cells in alopecia areata (dated by TCRdb to between 2018 and 2020). About the full investigation: Treated patients were enrolled in an open-label pilot trial of oral tofacitinib, 5 to 10 mg twice daily, for moderate-to-severe alopecia areata. Clonality in the scalp was compared among normal scalp (n=4), patchy alopecia areata scalp (n=8), and alopecia totalis/universalis scalp (n=8). The RNA source kit depended on sample type: the PAXgene miRNA kit for fixed scalp, the miRNeasy kit for PBMCs, and the RNeasy kit for mouse skin. Amplification of TCRbeta CDR3 regions was done by immunoSEQ multiplex PCR using 35 Vbeta forward primers and 13 Jbeta reverse primers. Scalp tissue and sorted CD4+ and CD8+ peripheral blood T cells from patchy and totalis/universalis alopecia areata patients and from healthy controls were covered by human TCRbeta sequencing. Patients on tofacitinib were biopsied at baseline and after 4 and 24 weeks of treatment, and several of the patients also had a later scalp biopsy. Tofacitinib was administered for 6 to 18 months, and 6 months of follow-up off drug were then conducted to assess delayed response and recurrence. High-throughput TCRbeta sequencing was used to examine T cell clonal expansion in alopecia areata in both the C3H/HeJ mouse model and human patients.

Via the germline V gene (reference sequence), CDR1 is SEHNR and CDR2 FQNEAQ. Trimming takes 5 bases from V and 11 bases from J, and the germline ends sit 21 bases apart. Measured from the cysteine to the phenylalanine, the CDR3 is 14 residues long. Just CDR3 DNA is preserved here, 42 bases in frame from base 1. The full study reports these points: Compared with normal scalp, lesional scalp, particularly in alopecia totalis/universalis, had higher clonality and more expanded CD8+ clones, which suggests antigenic drive. Scalp TCR repertoire analysis is complicated because resident alphabeta T cells in normal human skin are also sequenced, whereas mouse skin is dominated by gammadelta T cells. Shared TCR sequences between patients were less evident than in mice, which may be partly attributable to HLA diversity in the patient population.

The starting material was CD8+ T cells sorted from blood, obtained at week 0. The receptor was derived from a human donor with alopecia areata. The rearrangement joined TRBV7-9 to TRBJ1-2, with no confidently assigned D gene. The DNA reads TGTGCCAGCAGCCCACCTATCGAGATTGGTGCGTACACCTTC. This encodes CASSPPIEIGAYTF.